This T cell receptor beta chain came from a study of control samples from healthy donors and cancer patients. V shed 5 bases and J shed 7 bases, with 9 bases lying between them. The CDR3 contains 12 residues. TCRdb keeps only in-frame clones here, not all; method: immunoSEQ multiplex PCR. This table has approximately 110,000 clones, about 89% appearing once. Sequencing was performed on blood. This sequence originates from a woman aged 45-59 years in good health. The chain links TRBV12-3 or TRBV12-4 to TRBJ2-1; TRBD2 might be the D (5 bases). In DNA form, the CDR3 reads TGTGCCAGCAGTCCCCCGGGGAATGAGCAGTTCTTC. It encodes CASSPPGNEQFF.